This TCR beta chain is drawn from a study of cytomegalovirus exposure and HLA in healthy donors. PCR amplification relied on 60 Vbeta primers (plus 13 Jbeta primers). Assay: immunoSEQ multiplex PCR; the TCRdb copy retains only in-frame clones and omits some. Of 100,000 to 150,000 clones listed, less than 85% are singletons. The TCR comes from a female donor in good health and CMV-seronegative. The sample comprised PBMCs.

The CDR3 region is CASSVTTDTGELFF. As DNA, the CDR3 is TGTGCCAGCAGTGTAACTACCGATACCGGGGAGCTGTTTTTT. The rearrangement links TRBV6-1 to TRBJ2-2, with unresolved D. The CDR3 totals 14 residues. Per the germline V gene, CDR1 is MNHNS and CDR2 is SASEGT. V was trimmed by 4 bases and J by 5 bases, leaving 11 bases between them.